The 10 T cell receptor beta chains below come from one sample, sequenced in a study of identical twins. TCRdb itself ran the 5' RACE reads through MiXCR, one entry per CDR3 protein. Of hundreds of thousands of distinct CDR3 sequences listed, around 6% were seen once; the top ten hold roughly 1.8%. The source material was naive T cells sorted from blood. The receptors were sampled from a man aged 18 to 30 in good health.

V and J are TRBV27 and TRBJ2-1; a weak D match, TRBD2 (5 bases). The CDR3 loop spans 15 amino acids. Between the trimmed V and J ends, which lost 7 bases and 8 bases, there was a span of 21 bases. The V gene's germline CDR1 is MNHEY and CDR2 SMNVEV (reference sequence). The CDR3 here is CASTRRQDFRDEQFF. The CDR3 nucleotides are TGTGCCAGCACCCGAAGGCAGGACTTCCGGGATGAGCAGTTCTTC.

This clonotype was picked up a small number of times. The chain couples TRBV10-3 to TRBJ2-3; D uncertain. V lost 0 bases and J lost 6, with 7 bases in between. The V gene's germline CDR1 is ENHRY and CDR2 SYGVKD. The CDR3 runs 13 residues. CDR3 protein: CAISESVEDTQYF. The CDR3 bases are TGTGCCATCAGTGAGTCGGTAGAGGATACGCAGTATTTT.

This chain connects TRBV7-6 to TRBJ1-1, with 8 bases identical to TRBD1. Trimming at V came to 1 base and at J to 2 bases, leaving 3 bases not matched to a gene. This CDR3 contains 15 residues. CDR1 SGHVS and CDR2 FNYEAQ come from the germline V gene. The chain's CDR3 is CASSLEQGVNTEAFF. In DNA, the CDR3 is TGTGCCAGCAGCTTAGAACAGGGGGTTAACACTGAAGCTTTCTTT.

Ten or more counts support this clonotype. This chain joins TRBV5-1 and TRBJ2-6; D unclear. CDR3 length: 15 amino acids. The germline V gene has CDR1 SGHRS and CDR2 YFSETQ. The ends were cut back, 5 bases at V and 0 bases at J, with 9 bases in the middle. The CDR3 reads CASSPAFSGANVLTF. The CDR3 DNA reads TGCGCCAGCAGTCCCGCATTCTCTGGGGCCAACGTCCTGACTTTC.

Many counts were recorded for this clonotype. The CDR3 sequence is CASRWTPDGNNEQFF. As DNA, the CDR3 is TGTGCCAGCAGGTGGACGCCTGATGGGAACAATGAGCAGTTCTTC. The V gene is TRBV2, the J gene TRBJ2-1, with D hard to call. V was pared by 6 bases and J by 5 bases, with 17 bases between. CDR1 SNHLY and CDR2 FYNNEI come from the germline V gene. This CDR3 region has 15 residues.

This clonotype was seen ten or more times. This chain uses TRBV5-1 with TRBJ2-1; TRBD2 matches 12 bases. The CDR3 has 17 amino acids. Germline trimming cut 0 bases from V and 8 bases from J; bases unmatched to any gene: 9. Germline V gives CDR1 SGHRS, CDR2 YFSETQ. This CDR3 is CASSLGLAGGKIHEQFF. CDR3 sequence (DNA): TGCGCCAGCAGCTTGGGGCTAGCGGGAGGGAAGATCCATGAGCAGTTCTTC. Variable domain in full (rest from reference TRBV5-1 and TRBJ2-1): KAGVTQTPRYLIKTRGQQVTLSCSPISGHRSVSWYQQTPGQGLQFLFEYFSETQRNKGNFPGRFSGRQFSNSRSEMNVSTLELGDSALYLCASSLGLAGGKIHEQFFGPGTRLTVL.

The gene calls are TRBV12-3 or TRBV12-4 and TRBJ2-3; D not resolved. The V end was cut by 3 bases, the J end by 2 bases, with 12 bases between. The CDR3 sequence is 15 residues long. CDR3 region: CASSLPLGPTDTQYF. The CDR3 region has the DNA TGTGCCAGCAGTTTGCCGTTGGGCCCCACAGATACGCAGTATTTT.

This clonotype came up many times. The chain recombines TRBV3-1 with TRBJ2-5, with 9 bases fitting TRBD1. CDR3 length equals 14 residues. The trim removed 5 bases at V and 5 bases at J, leaving 6 bases unmatched. Germline CDR1 reads LGHDT; CDR2 reads YNNKEL (reference sequence). The CDR3, as DNA: TGTGCCAGCAGCGACAGGGGGAAGGTGGAGACCCAGTACTTC. Translation gives CASSDRGKVETQYF.

There are many counts of this clonotype. V and J are TRBV29-1 and TRBJ2-2; maybe TRBD1 (6 bases). The CDR3 covers 13 residues. Looked up from germline, CDR1 is SQVTM and CDR2 is ANQGSEA. Trimming shortened V by 7 bases and J by 4 bases, and 13 bases separated the two germline ends. The chain's CDR3 is CSGGTTRTGELFF. CDR3 coding DNA: TGCAGCGGGGGGACAACCCGCACCGGGGAGCTGTTTTTT.

This clonotype came up many times. The chain employs TRBV20-1 and TRBJ2-5; D is unclear. CDR3 size: 11 residues. V lost 3 bases, J lost 3 bases, and 5 bases lay in between. Germline V gives CDR1 DFQATT, CDR2 SNEGSKA (reference sequence). CDR3: CSASSEETQYF. Written as DNA, the CDR3 is TGCAGTGCTAGTTCGGAAGAGACCCAGTACTTC.